This TCR beta chain was documented in a study of graft-versus-host responses after intestinal transplantation. In the study overall: Isolated intestinal, liver-intestinal, or multivisceral transplants were what recipients had. Every recipient had anti-thymocyte globulin induction and roughly three years of tacrolimus plus steroids.

Study outcomes and limitations: Ileal or blood samples showed some GvH clones first, and such clones were also found in recipient marrow. Those patients showing graft-donor T cell macrochimerism displayed high graft-versus-host to host-versus-graft clonal ratios in allografts.

On this clone: Its antigen is not identified.

The length of the CDR3 is 15 residues. The germline V gene has CDR1 LNHDA and CDR2 SQIVND (reference sequence). Trimming removed 0 bases at V and 4 bases at J, with 12 bases between. Libraries were prepared by immunoSEQ multiplex PCR; TCRdb keeps only in-frame clonotypes and omits some of them. The sample shows approximately 58,000 clones, around nine tenths of them seen only once. Sequences were derived from PBMCs, sampled about 120 days after intestinal transplantation. The rearrangement links TRBV19 to TRBJ1-2; D is uncertain. This receptor was identified in a human patient who received an intestinal transplant, so some T cells may come from the graft donor. This CDR3 is CASSIDTSAGYGYTF. The CDR3 nucleotides are TGTGCCAGTAGTATAGACACCTCGGCGGGCTATGGCTACACCTTC.